Below, 30 T cell receptor beta chains from the same sample are listed, as sequenced in a study of identical twins. TCRdb reprocessed the 5' RACE reads with MiXCR, giving one entry per CDR3 protein. The sample contains over 550,000 distinct CDR3 sequences, roughly 7.1% of which appear only once. This same sample was also part of a study on yellow fever vaccine responses in identical twins.

The sequenced material came from PBMCs. The receptors stem from a woman aged 18-29 years in good health.

This clonotype was seen only a few times. The rearrangement joins TRBV5-1 to TRBJ2-5; perhaps TRBD2 as D (6 bases). The CDR3 consists of 14 residues. Trimming took 2 bases from V and 9 from J, leaving 17 bases between them. Per germline, CDR1 SGHRS and CDR2 YFSETQ. CDR3: CASSFATERAAQYF. CDR3 coding DNA: TGCGCCAGCAGCTTTGCAACGGAGCGGGCGGCCCAGTACTTC.

This clonotype was seen a handful of times. The chain recombines TRBV20-1 with TRBJ1-1, with 12 bases that match TRBD1. Germline V gene lookup returns CDR1 DFQATT and CDR2 SNEGSKA (reference sequence). V lost 2 bases, J lost 4 bases, and 14 bases stayed unmatched. The CDR3 sequence is 18 residues long. DNA for the CDR3: TGCAGTGCTAGAAGCACCGGGACAGGGGGCGCATGGCTCACTGAAGCTTTCTTT. The encoded protein is CSARSTGTGGAWLTEAFF.

This clonotype was observed a handful of times. V is TRBV9 and J is TRBJ2-7; D is uncertain. From germline, CDR1 is SGDLS and CDR2 YYNGEE. The length of the CDR3 is 13 residues. V was shortened by 5 bases and J by 5 bases, with 14 bases between the two germline ends. CDR3 residues: CASSIDSLDEQYF. In DNA, the CDR3 is TGTGCCAGCAGTATCGACTCGCTCGACGAGCAGTACTTC.

The table lists this clonotype with a few counts. This chain joins TRBV7-3 and TRBJ2-2, with 7 positions matching TRBD2. The trim removed 1 base at V and 2 bases at J, leaving 4 bases unmatched. The CDR3 totals 16 residues. Germline lookup yields CDR1 SGHTA and CDR2 FQGTGA. The CDR3 DNA reads as TGTGCCAGCAGCTTAAGGGGGGGTTACAACACCGGGGAGCTGTTTTTT. Translating gives CASSLRGGYNTGELFF.

This clonotype was seen only a few times. The CDR3 bases are TGCAGTGCTAGGGCACGGCGGGGTGGGGCTTACAATGAGCAGTTCTTC. Residues: CSARARRGGAYNEQFF. The V and J genes are TRBV20-1 and TRBJ2-1, with D possibly TRBD2 on 6 matching bases. The germline V gene encodes CDR1 DFQATT and CDR2 SNEGSKA (reference sequence). This CDR3 has 16 amino acids. V was clipped by 3 bases and J by 4 bases, with 19 bases between them.

This clonotype was observed a handful of times. V usage is TRBV12-3 or TRBV12-4 and J usage is TRBJ2-3, with TRBD2 matching 10 bases. The V and J ends lost 4 bases and 6 bases, in that order; junction bases with no gene match: 13. The CDR3 loop spans 17 amino acids. The CDR3 sequence: CASSSIFGLAAPDTQYF. Here the CDR3 DNA reads TGTGCCAGCAGTTCTATCTTCGGACTAGCGGCCCCCGATACGCAGTATTTT.

The rearrangement links TRBV4-1 to TRBJ2-1, with D tentatively TRBD1 (7 bases). The CDR3 consists of 17 residues. The V end lost 3 bases, the J end lost 7 bases, and 22 bases lay between the germline ends. Looked up from germline, CDR1 is MGHRA and CDR2 is YSYEKL. CDR3 nucleotide sequence: TGCGCCAGCAGCCATCGAGCCGGGACAGCGGGCAAGAATGAGCAGTTCTTC. This encodes CASSHRAGTAGKNEQFF.

This clonotype showed up just a few times. The CDR3 bases are TGCAGTGCTAGTAAGGGACCCGGAGAGACCCAGTACTTC. Protein sequence: CSASKGPGETQYF. The chain combines TRBV20-1 with TRBJ2-5; D possibly matches TRBD1 or TRBD2 (5 bases each). Trimming removed 3 bases at V and 4 bases at J, with 12 bases between. CDR1 and CDR2 from the germline V gene are DFQATT and SNEGSKA (reference sequence). The length of the CDR3 is 13 residues.

This clonotype was observed at least ten times. V gene TRBV12-3 or TRBV12-4 combines with J gene TRBJ2-1, with D maybe TRBD1 (5 bases). The V end lost 2 bases, the J end lost 10 bases, and 9 bases lay between the germline ends. The CDR3 is 12 amino acids. CDR3: CASSLQGTEQFF. CDR3 nucleotides: TGTGCCAGCAGTTTACAGGGCACGGAGCAGTTCTTC.

The chain has TRBV10-3 and TRBJ2-2; 11 bases match TRBD2. After removal of 3 bases from V and 2 bases from J, the junction contained 5 bases not matched to a gene. This CDR3 is 17 amino acids long. From germline, CDR1 is ENHRY and CDR2 SYGVKD. CDR3 bases: TGTGCCATCAGTGAATCTAGCGGGGGGACAAACACCGGGGAGCTGTTTTTT. The encoded protein is CAISESSGGTNTGELFF.

This clonotype has a count of ten or more. This sequence joins TRBV7-9 and TRBJ1-1, with D unclear. V shed 5 bases and J shed 1 base, with 8 bases lying between them. The CDR3 covers 13 residues. From germline, CDR1 is SEHNR and CDR2 FQNEAQ (reference sequence). CDR3 residues: CASSQTKNTEAFF. DNA of the CDR3: TGTGCCAGCAGCCAAACAAAGAACACTGAAGCTTTCTTT.

The chain has TRBV12-3 or TRBV12-4 and TRBJ2-3; TRBD1 matches 7 bases. The junction had 3 bases not matched to a gene; V was cut back by 4 bases and J by 5 bases. The CDR3 is made up of 13 amino acids. CDR3 bases: TGTGCCAGCAGTTCGGCAGGGGGAGATACGCAGTATTTT. Its translation is CASSSAGGDTQYF.

This clonotype was recorded many times. The chain carries TRBV10-3 and TRBJ2-7, with 8 bases matching TRBD1. In germline, CDR1 is ENHRY, CDR2 SYGVKD. V dropped 0 bases and J dropped 0; count of bases not matched to a gene: 4. The CDR3 has 16 amino acids. CDR3 sequence: CAISESGDRGSYEQYV. The CDR3 nucleotides are TGTGCCATCAGTGAGTCGGGTGACAGGGGCTCCTACGAGCAGTACGTC.

This clonotype was counted between two and nine times. The rearrangement uses TRBV5-1 and TRBJ2-7, with D perhaps TRBD2 (6 bases). Germline assignment: CDR1 SGHRS and CDR2 YFSETQ. This CDR3 spans 15 amino acids. The V end was cut by 0 bases, the J end by 6 bases, with 16 bases between. CDR3 sequence (DNA): TGCGCCAGCAGCTTGGGTACCAGGCGGGGCCCCGAGCAGTACGTC. It is translated as CASSLGTRRGPEQYV.

The genes are TRBV5-6 and TRBJ2-2; 8 positions match TRBD1. This CDR3 spans 16 amino acids. V gave up 2 bases and J gave up 6 bases; unmatched junction bases: 9. Germline V CDR1 and CDR2: SGHDT, YYEEEE. DNA of the CDR3: TGTGCCAGCAGCTTCCCGGGGACAGGCTGGTCCGGGGAGCTGTTTTTT. Residues: CASSFPGTGWSGELFF.

The rearrangement uses TRBV2 and TRBJ1-3; 7 bases fit TRBD1. The CDR3 has 13 amino acids. Germline CDR1 is SNHLY and CDR2 is FYNNEI. Unmatched junction bases numbered 7, after V lost 6 bases and J lost 8 bases. CDR3 bases: TGTGCCAGCAGCGAGGGGGCTGGGGACACCATATATTTT. Protein sequence: CASSEGAGDTIYF.

This clonotype was recorded many times. V usage is TRBV29-1 and J usage is TRBJ2-7, with a possible D match to TRBD2 (5 bases). The V end was cut by 5 bases, the J end by 6 bases, with 17 bases between. The CDR3 has 13 amino acids. Germline CDR1 and CDR2: SQVTM and ANQGSEA. The CDR3 protein is CSVYGERGFEQYF. In DNA form, the CDR3 reads TGCAGCGTTTATGGGGAGAGAGGGTTCGAGCAGTACTTC.

In its sample, this clonotype was seen a few times. The chain carries TRBV28 and TRBJ2-7, with D unclear. Trimming left V 6 bases short and J 10 bases short, with 13 bases between. The CDR3 totals 11 residues. The germline CDR1 and CDR2 sequences are MDHEN and SYDVKM. The DNA for the CDR3 is TGTGCCAGCAGCACTGACTTTGCCCAGTACTTC. Translated: CASSTDFAQYF.

This clonotype was counted a few times. CDR3 nucleotides: TGCGCCAGCAGCTTGGAGAGACCTAATGAAAAACTGTTTTTT. This encodes CASSLERPNEKLFF. The V call is TRBV5-1, the J call TRBJ1-4; the D is unclear. Trimming removed 0 bases at V and 3 bases at J, with 6 bases between. The germline CDR1 and CDR2 sequences are SGHRS and YFSETQ. CDR3 length equals 14 residues.

This chain connects TRBV5-1 to TRBJ2-1; D unresolved. The CDR3 extends over 12 amino acids. Germline CDR1 is SGHRS and CDR2 is YFSETQ. Trimming shortened V by 3 bases and J by 5 bases, and 6 bases separated the two germline ends. CDR3 residues: CASSYMNNEQFF. The DNA of the CDR3 is TGCGCCAGCAGCTATATGAACAATGAGCAGTTCTTC.

This clonotype was detected only a few times. The chain is built from TRBV20-1 and TRBJ2-5; 14 bases align to TRBD2. The CDR3 length is 15 residues. Germline V gene data show CDR1 as DFQATT and CDR2 as SNEGSKA (reference sequence). Trimming at V came to 2 bases and at J to 4 bases, leaving 3 bases not matched to a gene. CDR3 nucleotides: TGCAGTGCTAGACCTGGGACTAGCGGGAGAGAGACCCAGTACTTC. Protein sequence: CSARPGTSGRETQYF.

This clonotype was detected ten times or more. V is TRBV29-1 and J is TRBJ2-7; 10 positions agree with TRBD2. The V segment lost 6 bases and the J segment 2 bases; nucleotides outside the gene matches: 4. This CDR3 has 13 residues. Germline V gene lookup returns CDR1 SQVTM and CDR2 ANQGSEA. The CDR3 protein is CSVLAGSTYEQYF. DNA for the CDR3: TGCAGCGTACTAGCGGGGTCGACCTACGAGCAGTACTTC.

The rearrangement joins TRBV24-1 to TRBJ2-7; 7 positions match TRBD2. This CDR3 region has 12 residues. From germline, CDR1 is KGHDR and CDR2 SFDVKD. V shed 10 bases and J 0 bases; nucleotides not matched to a gene: 2. For the CDR3, the DNA is TGTGCCACTGGGACTAACTCCTACGAGCAGTACTTC. Translated, it gives CATGTNSYEQYF.

V and J are TRBV20-1 and TRBJ2-7; 9 positions match TRBD1. V lost 2 bases, J lost 4 bases, and 3 bases stayed unmatched. The CDR3 has 13 residues. CDR1 and CDR2 from the germline V gene are DFQATT and SNEGSKA (reference sequence). CDR3 coding DNA: TGCAGTGCTAGACTACAGGGGGCTTACGAGCAGTACGTC. As protein: CSARLQGAYEQYV.

This sequence joins TRBV7-3 and TRBJ2-1; the D gene could be TRBD1 or TRBD2 (7 bases each). The V end was cut by 5 bases, the J end by 6 bases, with 17 bases between. CDR1 and CDR2 from the germline V gene are SGHTA and FQGTGA. This CDR3 contains 15 residues. The CDR3 coding sequence is TGTGCCAGCAGCCGCAGCGGGGCAGGGGGCAATGAGCAGTTCTTC. Amino acid sequence: CASSRSGAGGNEQFF.

This clonotype showed up many times. The chain employs TRBV7-9 and TRBJ1-1; D is uncertain. This CDR3 comprises 11 residues. Germline lookup yields CDR1 SEHNR and CDR2 FQNEAQ (reference sequence). The V and J ends lost 1 base and 7 bases respectively, with 4 bases between them. CDR3 in DNA: TGTGCCAGCAGCTTAGAGGGTGAAGCTTTCTTT. Protein: CASSLEGEAFF.

In its sample, this clonotype was seen a few times. The CDR3 sequence is CSATPGLAVSYEQYF. CDR3 nucleotide sequence: TGCAGTGCTACCCCAGGACTAGCGGTCTCCTACGAGCAGTACTTC. The rearrangement uses TRBV20-1 and TRBJ2-7, with 10 positions matching TRBD2. V lost 4 bases, J lost 0 bases, and 6 bases stayed unmatched. Per the germline V gene, CDR1 is DFQATT and CDR2 is SNEGSKA (reference sequence). The length of the CDR3 is 15 residues.

A few counts support this clonotype. The chain links TRBV29-1 to TRBJ2-7, with 9 nucleotides matching TRBD2. The CDR3 covers 14 residues. Per germline, CDR1 SQVTM and CDR2 ANQGSEA. V shed 5 bases, J shed 0 bases, and the junction held 5 bases outside the gene matches. The CDR3 here is CSVLSSGNSYEQYF. The DNA for the CDR3 is TGCAGCGTTTTGTCTAGCGGGAACTCCTACGAGCAGTACTTC.

This clonotype showed up many times. This chain links TRBV10-3 with TRBJ1-2, with D possibly being TRBD1 (6 bases). Germline lookup yields CDR1 ENHRY and CDR2 SYGVKD. Trimming shortened V by 0 bases and J by 2 bases, and 7 bases separated the two germline ends. The CDR3 loop spans 14 amino acids. The CDR3 sequence is CAISESRGNYGYTF. The CDR3, as DNA: TGTGCCATCAGTGAGTCGAGGGGGAACTATGGCTACACCTTC.

This clonotype appeared many times. This chain uses TRBV20-1 with TRBJ1-1; 7 bases map to TRBD1. Germline V gives CDR1 DFQATT, CDR2 SNEGSKA (reference sequence). V dropped 2 bases and J dropped 0; count of bases not matched to a gene: 9. The CDR3 contains 16 residues. The DNA of the CDR3 is TGCAGTGCTAGACTATTTGGACAGGCCATGAACACTGAAGCTTTCTTT. Translating gives CSARLFGQAMNTEAFF.